This T cell receptor beta chain was observed in a study of identical twins. Study conclusions and caveats: There is a chance that invariant MAIT and iNKT cells partially muddied zero-insertion analyses. Less excess twin sharing appeared in beta out-of-frame sequences. Recombination models fit unrelated individuals' TCR alpha sharing but underestimated twins'.

In its sample, this clonotype was seen a few times. As yet, its antigen is unknown. CDR1 and CDR2 (germline): SEHNR, FQNEAQ (reference sequence). The germline V and J ends were trimmed by 5 bases and 8 bases, with 13 bases remaining between them. The CDR3 loop spans 13 amino acids. Template switching introduced a universal primer site, and the cDNA bore unique molecular identifiers. Each CDR3 protein gets one entry after TCRdb re-called the 5' RACE reads with MiXCR. The sample includes a few hundred thousand distinct CDR3 sequences, approximately 8.6% of them seen just once. These data are also associated with another study on yellow fever vaccine responses in identical twins.

This TCR was sampled from a woman in her late teens or twenties in good health. Sequenced material: CD8+ T cells sorted from blood. V is TRBV7-9 and J is TRBJ2-1; possible D gene TRBD1, 6 bases. The DNA of the CDR3 is TGTGCCAGCAGCCCATTAGGGGGATATGAGCAGTTCTTC. This sequence encodes CASSPLGGYEQFF.